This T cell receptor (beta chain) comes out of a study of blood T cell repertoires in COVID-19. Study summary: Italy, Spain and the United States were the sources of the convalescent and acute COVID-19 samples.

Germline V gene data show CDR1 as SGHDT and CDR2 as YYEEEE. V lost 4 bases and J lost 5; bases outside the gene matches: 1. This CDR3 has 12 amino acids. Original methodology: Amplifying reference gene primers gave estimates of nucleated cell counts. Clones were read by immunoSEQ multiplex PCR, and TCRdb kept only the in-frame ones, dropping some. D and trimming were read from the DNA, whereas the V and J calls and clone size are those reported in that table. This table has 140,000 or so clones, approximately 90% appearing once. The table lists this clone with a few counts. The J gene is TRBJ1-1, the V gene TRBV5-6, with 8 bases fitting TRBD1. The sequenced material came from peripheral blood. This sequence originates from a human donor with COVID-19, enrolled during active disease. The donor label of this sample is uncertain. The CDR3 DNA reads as TGTGCCAGCAGCCGGACAGGGACTGAAGCTTTCTTT. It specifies CASSRTGTEAFF. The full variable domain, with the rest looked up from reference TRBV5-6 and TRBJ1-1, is DAGVTQSPTHLIKTRGQQVTLRCSPKSGHDTVSWYQQALGQGPQFIFQYYEEEERQRGNFPDRFSGHQFPNYSSELNVNALLLGDSALYLCASSRTGTEAFFGQGTRLTVV.